The 3 T cell receptor beta chains listed next were all sequenced from one sample in a study of early T cells in non-severe SARS-CoV-2 infection. TCRdb fed the 5' RACE reads into MiXCR, producing one record per CDR3 protein. The table has roughly 64,000 distinct CDR3 sequences, around 11% seen once. Sequencing used whole blood, obtained at baseline. The receptors stem from an adult who was a healthcare worker with PCR-confirmed SARS-CoV-2 infection or an uninfected control (not recorded which).

V and J are TRBV6-1 and TRBJ1-4; D is perhaps TRBD1 (5 bases). V lost 8 bases and J 1 base, leaving 14 bases between the germline ends. The CDR3 contains 15 residues. In germline, CDR1 is MNHNS, CDR2 SASEGT. In DNA form, the CDR3 reads TGTGCCAGCGCAAGTGGGACTAGAACTAATGAAAAACTGTTTTTT. Translating gives CASASGTRTNEKLFF.

This clonotype is classed as medium-sized (0.01 to 0.1%). The rearrangement uses TRBV20-1 and TRBJ2-5; 9 bases line up with TRBD1. The CDR3 has 16 residues. Germline loops: CDR1 DFQATT, CDR2 SNEGSKA (reference sequence). V was clipped by 4 bases and J by 5 bases; unmatched bases: 14. The CDR3 nucleotides read TGCAGTGCTACCTTCCTCATGGGACAGGGCTTCGAGACCCAGTACTTC. This codes for CSATFLMGQGFETQYF.

The rearrangement links TRBV2 to TRBJ2-3; either TRBD1 or TRBD2 may supply D (5 bases each). Trimming left V 5 bases short and J 2 bases short, with 14 bases between. This CDR3 comprises 15 residues. CDR1 and CDR2 (germline): SNHLY, FYNNEI. The CDR3 DNA is TGTGCCAGCAGTAGACAGTTACGGGACACAGATACGCAGTATTTT. Its protein is CASSRQLRDTDTQYF.